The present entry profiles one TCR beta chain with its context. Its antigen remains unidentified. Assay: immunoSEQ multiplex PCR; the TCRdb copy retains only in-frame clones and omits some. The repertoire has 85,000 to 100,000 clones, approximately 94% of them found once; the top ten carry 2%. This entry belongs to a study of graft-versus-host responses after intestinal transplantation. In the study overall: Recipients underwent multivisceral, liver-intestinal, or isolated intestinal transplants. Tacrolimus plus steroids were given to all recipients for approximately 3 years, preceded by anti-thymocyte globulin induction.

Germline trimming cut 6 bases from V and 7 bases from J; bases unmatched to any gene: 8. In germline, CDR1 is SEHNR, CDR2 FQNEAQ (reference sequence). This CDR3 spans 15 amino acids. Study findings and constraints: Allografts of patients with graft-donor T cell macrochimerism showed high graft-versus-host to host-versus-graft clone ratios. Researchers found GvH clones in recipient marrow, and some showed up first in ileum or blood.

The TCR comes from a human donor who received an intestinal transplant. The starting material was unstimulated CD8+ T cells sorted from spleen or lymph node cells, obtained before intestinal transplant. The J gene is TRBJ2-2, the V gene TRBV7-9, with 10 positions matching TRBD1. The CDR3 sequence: CASRPDRGDYGELFF. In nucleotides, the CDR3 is TGTGCCAGCAGACCGGACAGGGGGGACTACGGGGAGCTGTTTTTT.